The rows below give T cell receptor beta chains drawn from one sample of a study of blood T cell repertoires in COVID-19. Data came from immunoSEQ multiplex PCR; TCRdb stores just in-frame clones and leaves some out. This sample has over 200,000 clones; around 87% occur once, and the top ten carry about 2.1%. Input material: peripheral blood. Every receptor here comes from a woman between 50 and 59 years old with acute or convalescent COVID-19. The CDR3 runs from the conserved cysteine through the conserved F or W. Fields, in order: clone size, CDR3 length, D gene, V gene, J gene, CDR3 protein, CDR3 DNA. The D gene is left open where the match is weak. Size tells how often a clone was seen (once, few, many) or the class of an expanded clone, and some rows leave it out.

-,14,-,TRBV19,TRBJ2-2,CASSRGGVTGELFF,TGTGCCAGTAGTCGCGGTGGCGTTACCGGGGAGCTGTTTTTT
-,13,-,TRBV5-6,TRBJ1-5,CASSQSGDQPQHF,TGTGCCAGCAGCCAATCGGGGGATCAGCCCCAGCATTTT
-,13,-,TRBV11-2,TRBJ1-1,CASSLSSNTEAFF,TGTGCCAGCAGCTTATCTTCCAACACTGAAGCTTTCTTT
-,16,-,TRBV24-1,TRBJ1-1,CATSPIWQGTNTEAFF,TGTGCCACCAGTCCAATCTGGCAGGGAACGAACACTGAAGCTTTCTTT
-,16,TRBD2,TRBV5-1,TRBJ2-7,CASSSRDYLRSYEQYF,TGCGCCAGCAGCAGCCGGGACTACCTACGATCCTACGAGCAGTACTTC
-,13,-,TRBV2,TRBJ2-1,CASNTGSGNEQFF,TGTGCCAGCAATACAGGGTCCGGCAATGAGCAGTTCTTC
-,14,-,TRBV3-1/TRBV3-2,TRBJ2-1,CASRPFGSPNEQFF,TGTGCCAGCCGACCGTTTGGTAGCCCCAATGAGCAGTTCTTC
-,16,-,TRBV9,TRBJ2-1,CASSSTGGVIYNEQFF,TGTGCCAGCAGCTCCACCGGGGGAGTCATCTACAATGAGCAGTTCTTC
-,14,-,TRBV5-4,TRBJ2-5,CASSLDLQQETQYF,TGTGCCAGCAGCTTGGATTTACAGCAAGAGACCCAGTACTTC
-,15,-,TRBV28,TRBJ1-2,CASSLGAAARYGYTF,TGTGCCAGCAGTTTAGGGGCAGCCGCTAGGTATGGCTACACCTTC
few,14,TRBD2,TRBV5-4,TRBJ2-1,CASSLGLAGGEQFF,TGTGCCAGCAGCTTGGGACTAGCGGGAGGTGAGCAGTTCTTC
-,17,-,TRBV3-1/TRBV3-2,TRBJ1-6,CASSKRAGVPDNSPLHF,TGTGCCAGCAGCAAACGGGCAGGGGTCCCGGATAATTCACCCCTCCACTTT
-,13,-,TRBV3-1/TRBV3-2,TRBJ1-6,CASSFSGNSPLHF,TGTGCCAGCAGCTTCTCAGGGAATTCACCCCTCCACTTT
-,15,-,TRBV4-2,TRBJ1-2,CASSQDPSRNYGYTF,TGTGCCAGCAGCCAAGATCCCAGCAGGAACTATGGCTACACCTTC
few,13,-,TRBV2,TRBJ2-7,CASEQGESYEQYF,TGTGCCAGCGAACAGGGCGAATCCTACGAGCAGTACTTC
-,13,-,TRBV18,TRBJ1-1,CASSSTGNTEAFF,TGTGCCAGCTCATCGACAGGGAACACTGAAGCTTTCTTT
-,16,-,TRBV27,TRBJ1-6,CASSSTGTLPFFSLHF,TGTGCCAGCAGTTCCACAGGGACCCTCCCTTTTTTCTCCCTCCACTTT
-,16,TRBD2,TRBV30,TRBJ2-3,CAWSEGLAGDADTQYF,TGTGCCTGGAGTGAGGGACTAGCGGGAGACGCAGATACGCAGTATTTT
-,13,TRBD1,TRBV7-2,TRBJ2-7,CASSLTGGYEQYF,TGTGCCAGCAGCCTTACAGGGGGCTACGAGCAGTACTTC
-,17,TRBD2,TRBV6-2/TRBV6-3,TRBJ2-5,CASSYGQTSGSGETQYF,TGTGCCAGCAGTTACGGGCAGACTAGCGGGAGTGGGGAGACCCAGTACTTC
many,15,-,TRBV27,TRBJ1-1,CASSLLGGEGTEAFF,TGTGCCAGCAGTTTGTTGGGAGGGGAGGGAACTGAAGCTTTCTTT
-,14,TRBD1,TRBV10-3,TRBJ1-4,CAISVDRETEKLFF,TGTGCCATCAGTGTAGACAGGGAAACTGAAAAACTGTTTTTT